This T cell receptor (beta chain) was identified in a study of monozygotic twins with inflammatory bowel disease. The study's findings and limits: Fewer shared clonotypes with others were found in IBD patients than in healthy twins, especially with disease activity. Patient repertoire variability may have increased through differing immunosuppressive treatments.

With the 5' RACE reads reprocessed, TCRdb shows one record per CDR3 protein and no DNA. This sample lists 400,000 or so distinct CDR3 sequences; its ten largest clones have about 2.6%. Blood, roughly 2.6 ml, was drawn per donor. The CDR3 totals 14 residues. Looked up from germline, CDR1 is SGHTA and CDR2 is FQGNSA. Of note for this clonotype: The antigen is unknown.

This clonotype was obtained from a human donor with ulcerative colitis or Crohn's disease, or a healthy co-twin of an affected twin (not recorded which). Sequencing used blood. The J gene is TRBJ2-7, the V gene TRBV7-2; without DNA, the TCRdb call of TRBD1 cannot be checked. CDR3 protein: CASSFDRVNVEQYF.